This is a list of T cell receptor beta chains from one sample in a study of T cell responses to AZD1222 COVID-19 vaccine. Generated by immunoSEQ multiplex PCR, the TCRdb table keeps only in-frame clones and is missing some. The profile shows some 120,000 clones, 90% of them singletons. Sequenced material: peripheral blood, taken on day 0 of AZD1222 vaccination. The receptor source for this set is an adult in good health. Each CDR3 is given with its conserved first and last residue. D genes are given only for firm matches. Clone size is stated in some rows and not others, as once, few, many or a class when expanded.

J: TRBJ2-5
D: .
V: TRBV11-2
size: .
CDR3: CASSLERVEQETQYF
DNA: TGTGCCAGCAGCTTAGAGCGTGTGGAACAAGAGACCCAGTACTTC

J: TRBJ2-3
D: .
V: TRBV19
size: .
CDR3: CASSEASGTDTQYF
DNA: TGTGCCAGTAGTGAGGCTAGCGGCACAGATACGCAGTATTTT

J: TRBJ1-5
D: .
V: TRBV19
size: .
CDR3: CASSQDSNQPQHF
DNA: TGTGCCAGTAGTCAGGACAGCAATCAGCCCCAGCATTTT

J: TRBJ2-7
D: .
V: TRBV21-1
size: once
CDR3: CASSKADGAISYEQYF
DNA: TGTGCCAGCAGCAAAGCGGATGGGGCAATCTCCTACGAGCAGTACTTC

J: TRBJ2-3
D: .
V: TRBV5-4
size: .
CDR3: CASSPIDRRNTQYF
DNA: TGTGCCAGCAGCCCAATTGACAGGCGGAATACGCAGTATTTT

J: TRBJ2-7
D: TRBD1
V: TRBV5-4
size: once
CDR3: CASSSDPGQGREQYF
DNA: TGTGCCAGCAGCTCGGACCCGGGACAGGGGCGCGAGCAGTACTTC

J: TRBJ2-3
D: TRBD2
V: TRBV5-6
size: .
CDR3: CASSLIAGGIVHTQYF
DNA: TGTGCCAGCAGCTTGATAGCGGGAGGGATAGTTCATACGCAGTATTTT

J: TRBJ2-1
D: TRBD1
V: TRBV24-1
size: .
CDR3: CATSASDRAGNEQFF
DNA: TGTGCCACCAGTGCCTCCGACAGGGCTGGGAATGAGCAGTTCTTC

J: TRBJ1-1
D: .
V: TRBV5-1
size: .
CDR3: CASSPAGQRSEAFF
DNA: TGCGCCAGCAGCCCGGCGGGACAAAGATCTGAAGCTTTCTTT

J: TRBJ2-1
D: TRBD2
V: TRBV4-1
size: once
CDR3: CASSQVGLAGVPSYNEQFF
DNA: TGCGCCAGCAGCCAAGTGGGACTAGCGGGAGTTCCCTCGTACAATGAGCAGTTCTTC

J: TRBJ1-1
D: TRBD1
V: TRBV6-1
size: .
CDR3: CASSGVRDRAHTEAFF
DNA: TGTGCCAGCAGTGGAGTAAGGGACAGGGCCCACACTGAAGCTTTCTTT

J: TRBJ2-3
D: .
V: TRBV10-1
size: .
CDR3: CASSETSTDTQYF
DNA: TGCGCCAGCAGTGAAACTAGCACAGATACGCAGTATTTT

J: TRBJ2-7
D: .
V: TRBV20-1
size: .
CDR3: CSASGLSRLEQYF
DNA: TGCAGTGCTAGTGGTCTCTCCCGACTGGAGCAGTACTTC

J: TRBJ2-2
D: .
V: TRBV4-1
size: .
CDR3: CASSPRTDNTGELFF
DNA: TGCGCCAGCAGCCCGCGGACAGATAACACCGGGGAGCTGTTTTTT

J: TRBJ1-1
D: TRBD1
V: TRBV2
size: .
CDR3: CASSEQGQGAGAFF
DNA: TGTGCCAGCAGTGAACAGGGGCAGGGGGCCGGAGCTTTCTTT

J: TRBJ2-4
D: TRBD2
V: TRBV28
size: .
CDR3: CASSLLAGTIAKNIQYF
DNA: TGTGCCAGCAGTTTATTGGCAGGGACTATAGCCAAAAACATTCAGTACTTC

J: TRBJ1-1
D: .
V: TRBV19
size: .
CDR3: CASRIGGNTEAFF
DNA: TGTGCCAGTAGAATTGGGGGAAACACTGAAGCTTTCTTT

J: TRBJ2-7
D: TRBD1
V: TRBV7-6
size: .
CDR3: CASSPWGTADYEQYF
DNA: TGTGCCAGCAGCCCTTGGGGGACAGCTGACTACGAGCAGTACTTC

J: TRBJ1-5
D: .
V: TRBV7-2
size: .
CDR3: CASSFSHQPQHF
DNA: TGTGCCAGCAGCTTCTCTCATCAGCCCCAGCATTTT

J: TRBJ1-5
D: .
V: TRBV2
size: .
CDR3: CASSGGAHNQPQHF
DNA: TGTGCCAGCAGTGGAGGCGCCCACAATCAGCCCCAGCATTTT

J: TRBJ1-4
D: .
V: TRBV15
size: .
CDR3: CATSREGLLNEKLFF
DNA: TGTGCCACCAGCAGAGAGGGGTTACTAAATGAAAAACTGTTTTTT

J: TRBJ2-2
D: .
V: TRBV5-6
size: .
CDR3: CASSLVGLNTGELFF
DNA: TGTGCCAGCAGCTTGGTGGGTCTGAACACCGGGGAGCTGTTTTTT

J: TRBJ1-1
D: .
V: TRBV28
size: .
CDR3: CASSFKARTEAFF
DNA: TGTGCCAGCAGTTTCAAGGCAAGGACTGAAGCTTTCTTT

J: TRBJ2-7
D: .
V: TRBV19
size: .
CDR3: CASKALNGYEQYF
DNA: TGTGCCAGTAAGGCCCTAAACGGTTACGAGCAGTACTTC

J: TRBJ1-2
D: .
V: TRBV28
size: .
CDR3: CASNGAPNYGYTF
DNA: TGTGCCAGCAACGGGGCACCCAACTATGGCTACACCTTC

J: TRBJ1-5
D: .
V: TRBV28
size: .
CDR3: CASSLEPGVSNQPQHF
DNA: TGTGCCAGCAGTTTGGAGCCAGGGGTTAGCAATCAGCCCCAGCATTTT

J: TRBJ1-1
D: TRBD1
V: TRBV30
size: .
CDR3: CAWSPRDRKLNTEAFF
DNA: TGTGCCTGGAGTCCCCGGGACAGAAAATTGAACACTGAAGCTTTCTTT

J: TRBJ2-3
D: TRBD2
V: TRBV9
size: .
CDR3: CASSAGLAGDSLSDTQYF
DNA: TGTGCCAGCAGCGCTGGACTAGCGGGAGACTCGTTATCCGATACGCAGTATTTT

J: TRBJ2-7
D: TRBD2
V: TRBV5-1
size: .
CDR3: CASSLSGRAGSSYEQYF
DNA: TGCGCCAGCAGCTTGAGCGGGAGGGCCGGGTCCTCCTACGAGCAGTACTTC

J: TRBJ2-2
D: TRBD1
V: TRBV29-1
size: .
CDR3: CSVAGQGATGELFF
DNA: TGCAGCGTCGCGGGACAGGGGGCAACCGGGGAGCTGTTTTTT

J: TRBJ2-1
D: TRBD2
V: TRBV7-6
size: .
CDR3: CASSLKLRSSGIPYNEQFF
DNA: TGTGCCAGCAGCTTAAAGTTGAGGTCTAGCGGGATTCCCTACAATGAGCAGTTCTTC

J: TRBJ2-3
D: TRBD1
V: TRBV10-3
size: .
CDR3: CAISEVPGTGYTDTQYF
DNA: TGTGCCATCAGTGAGGTCCCCGGGACAGGGTACACAGATACGCAGTATTTT